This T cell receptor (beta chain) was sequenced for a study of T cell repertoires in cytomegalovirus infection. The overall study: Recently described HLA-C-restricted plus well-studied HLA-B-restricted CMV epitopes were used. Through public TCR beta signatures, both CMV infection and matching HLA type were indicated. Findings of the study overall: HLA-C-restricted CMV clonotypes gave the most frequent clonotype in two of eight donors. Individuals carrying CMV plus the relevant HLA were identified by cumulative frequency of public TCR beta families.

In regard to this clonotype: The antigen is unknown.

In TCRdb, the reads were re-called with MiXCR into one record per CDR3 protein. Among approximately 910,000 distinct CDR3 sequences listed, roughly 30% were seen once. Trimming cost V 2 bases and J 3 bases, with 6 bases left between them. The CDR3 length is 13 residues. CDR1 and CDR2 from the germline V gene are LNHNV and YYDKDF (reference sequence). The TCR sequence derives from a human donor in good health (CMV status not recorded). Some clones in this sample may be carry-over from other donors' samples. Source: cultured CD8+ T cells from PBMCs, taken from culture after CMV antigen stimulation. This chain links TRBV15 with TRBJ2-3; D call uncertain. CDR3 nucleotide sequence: TGTGCCACCAGCAGAAAATTGACAGATACGCAGTATTTT. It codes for CATSRKLTDTQYF. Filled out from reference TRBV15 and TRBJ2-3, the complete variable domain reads DAMVIQNPRYQVTQFGKPVTLSCSQTLNHNVMYWYQQKSSQAPKLLFHYYDKDFNNEADTPDNFQSRRPNTSFCFLDIRSPGLGDTAMYLCATSRKLTDTQYFGPGTRLTVL.